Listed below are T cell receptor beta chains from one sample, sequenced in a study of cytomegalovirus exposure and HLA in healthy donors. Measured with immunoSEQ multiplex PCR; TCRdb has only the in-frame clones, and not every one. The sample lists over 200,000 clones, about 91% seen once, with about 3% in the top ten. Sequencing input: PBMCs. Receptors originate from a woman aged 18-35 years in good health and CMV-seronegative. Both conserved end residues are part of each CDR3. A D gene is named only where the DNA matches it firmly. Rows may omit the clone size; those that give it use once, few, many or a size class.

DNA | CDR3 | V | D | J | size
TGTGCCAGCAGCTCCTCCTGGACAGGGACCTATGGCTACACCTTC | CASSSSWTGTYGYTF | TRBV5-5 | TRBD1 | TRBJ1-2 | NA
TGTGCCAGCAGCTTACAGGGACTAGCCTCGAATGAGCAGTTCTTC | CASSLQGLASNEQFF | TRBV11-2 | TRBD2 | TRBJ2-1 | NA
TGTGCCAGCAGCTTAGACAGGGGCGCCAGTGTTACGCAGTATTTT | CASSLDRGASVTQYF | TRBV7-8 | TRBD1 | TRBJ2-3 | NA
TGTGCCAGCAGTGCGGGGGACAGGGGGCTAGTAGATACGCAGTATTTT | CASSAGDRGLVDTQYF | TRBV28 | TRBD1 | TRBJ2-3 | NA
TGTGCCAGCGAGGGACTAGAGGACCCCTACGAGCAGTACTTC | CASEGLEDPYEQYF | TRBV11-2 | TRBD2 | TRBJ2-7 | NA
TGTGCCAGCAGTGAAAAGACTAGCGGGAGTGGCAATGAGCAGTTCTTC | CASSEKTSGSGNEQFF | TRBV25-1 | TRBD2 | TRBJ2-1 | NA
TGTGCCAGCAGTGAAGGGGTAGGACAGGGGGCGTTCAATGAGCAGTTCTTC | CASSEGVGQGAFNEQFF | TRBV2 | TRBD1 | TRBJ2-1 | NA
TGTGCCAGCAGCCCGACAGCCACCAATGAAAAACTGTTTTTT | CASSPTATNEKLFF | TRBV4-2 | NA | TRBJ1-4 | NA
TGTGCCAGTAGCTACAGGACAGGGAGCTACGAGCAGTACTTC | CASSYRTGSYEQYF | TRBV19 | TRBD1 | TRBJ2-7 | once
TGTGCCAGCATACTAAAACCGGGACTAGCGTCCGAGCAGTACTTC | CASILKPGLASEQYF | TRBV6-1 | TRBD2 | TRBJ2-7 | NA
TGTGCCAGCAGCGGGGACAGACCCACTAACTATGGCTACACCTTC | CASSGDRPTNYGYTF | TRBV9 | TRBD1 | TRBJ1-2 | NA
TGTGCCAGCAGTTCCTGGGACAGGGGACAAGAGACCCAGTACTTC | CASSSWDRGQETQYF | TRBV27 | TRBD1 | TRBJ2-5 | NA
TGCAGCGTTGAGGATAACAGGGGGTACACTGAAGCTTTCTTT | CSVEDNRGYTEAFF | TRBV29-1 | TRBD1 | TRBJ1-1 | NA
TGTGCCAGCAGTTTCCGGAGAGGAAGGTCGGGGTACGAGCAGTACTTC | CASSFRRGRSGYEQYF | TRBV28 | NA | TRBJ2-7 | NA
TGCGCCAGCAGCGAGGGGGACAGGTGGAGTGAGCAGTTCTTC | CASSEGDRWSEQFF | TRBV5-1 | TRBD1 | TRBJ2-1 | NA
TGTGCCAGCACCGCCGGACACAGTGAGACCCAGTACTTC | CASTAGHSETQYF | TRBV6-1 | NA | TRBJ2-5 | once
TGTGCCAGCAGCTCACTCCGGGACAGGGCCTACGAGCAGTACTTC | CASSSLRDRAYEQYF | TRBV11-2 | TRBD1 | TRBJ2-7 | NA
TGTGCCAGCAGGCCTGCAGGGGGCTCTGGAAACACCATATATTTT | CASRPAGGSGNTIYF | TRBV27 | TRBD1 | TRBJ1-3 | NA
TGCGCCAGCAGGGATGACCGGGACAGCCATTACAATGAGCAGTTCTTC | CASRDDRDSHYNEQFF | TRBV5-1 | TRBD1 | TRBJ2-1 | NA
TGTGCCAGCAGGGGGGGGGAGCGAGGAAAAAACATTCAGTACTTC | CASRGGERGKNIQYF | TRBV5-6 | TRBD2 | TRBJ2-4 | NA
TGTGCCAGTAGTCGGGCCGGGACAGGAATCTACGAGCAGTACTTC | CASSRAGTGIYEQYF | TRBV19 | TRBD1 | TRBJ2-7 | NA
TGCGCCAGCAGTGGAGGAAGGACTGGGGCCAACGTCCTGACTTTC | CASSGGRTGANVLTF | TRBV10-2 | NA | TRBJ2-6 | NA
TGTGCCAGCAGCGCAGGACTAGCTGTACGAGGGAGTGAGCAGTTCTTC | CASSAGLAVRGSEQFF | TRBV7-9 | TRBD2 | TRBJ2-1 | NA
TGCGCCAGCAGTGATTGGGACAGGGAGGACGAGCAGTACTTC | CASSDWDREDEQYF | TRBV10-1 | TRBD1 | TRBJ2-7 | NA
TGTGCCAGTAGTATAACAGGGAACACCGGGGAGCTGTTTTTT | CASSITGNTGELFF | TRBV19 | NA | TRBJ2-2 | NA
TGTGCCAGCAGGCGGCTGACAGGGATGGTTCATGGCTACACCTTC | CASRRLTGMVHGYTF | TRBV11-2 | TRBD1 | TRBJ1-2 | NA
TGTGCCAGCAGCTTACAAGATACGCAGTATTTT | CASSLQDTQYF | TRBV7-9 | NA | TRBJ2-3 | NA
TGTGCCAGCAAGATGCAGGGGGAGACAGATACGCAGTATTTT | CASKMQGETDTQYF | TRBV6-1 | TRBD1 | TRBJ2-3 | NA
TGTGCCAGCAGCCACTCGGGACTAGCGGGAGCTGGGCAGTTCTTC | CASSHSGLAGAGQFF | TRBV14 | TRBD2 | TRBJ2-1 | NA
TGCGCCAGCAGCTTTAGCGGGAGACCCACAGATACGCAGTATTTT | CASSFSGRPTDTQYF | TRBV5-1 | TRBD2 | TRBJ2-3 | NA
TGTGCCAGCAGCTTAGATCCCCGGGGATTCTATGGCTACACCTTC | CASSLDPRGFYGYTF | TRBV11-2 | NA | TRBJ1-2 | NA
TGTGCCAGCAGTTACAATGATGCTGGGCCGCCCCAGCATTTT | CASSYNDAGPPQHF | TRBV6-6 | NA | TRBJ1-5 | few
TGCAGCGTTTTGGAGGTTCTGAGCTCCTACGAGCAGTACTTC | CSVLEVLSSYEQYF | TRBV29-1 | NA | TRBJ2-7 | NA
TGTGCCAGCAGAGAGGGACAGGGGTATCAGCCCCAGCATTTT | CASREGQGYQPQHF | TRBV2 | TRBD1 | TRBJ1-5 | NA
TGTGCCAGCAGTGAACTAGCGGGAGCCTCCTACAATGAGCAGTTCTTC | CASSELAGASYNEQFF | TRBV6-1 | TRBD2 | TRBJ2-1 | NA
TGTGCCAGCAGCATTACTCTAGCGGGAGGGCCGGGGAGGTACGAGCAGTACTTC | CASSITLAGGPGRYEQYF | TRBV13 | TRBD2 | TRBJ2-7 | NA
TGCGCCACCTTACCCGGGACAGGGGCAGGCGAGCAGTACTTC | CATLPGTGAGEQYF | TRBV10-2 | TRBD1 | TRBJ2-7 | once
TGTGCCAGCAGTTTTCGGGGCGGGGCCCCCAATGAGCAGTTCTTC | CASSFRGGAPNEQFF | TRBV28 | NA | TRBJ2-1 | NA
TGCGCCAGCAGCCAGGAGCGGGAAATAAGCATGAACACTGAAGCTTTCTTT | CASSQEREISMNTEAFF | TRBV4-3 | NA | TRBJ1-1 | NA
TGCAGCGTTGAAGCGGGAGGCCAAGAGACCCAGTACTTC | CSVEAGGQETQYF | TRBV29-1 | TRBD2 | TRBJ2-5 | NA
TGTGCCTCAGGGGGCAGCATATACGAGCAGTACTTC | CASGGSIYEQYF | TRBV28 | TRBD1 | TRBJ2-7 | NA